This is a list of T cell receptor beta chains from one sample in a study of Ad26.COV2.S vaccination and SARS-CoV-2 variants. The assay was immunoSEQ multiplex PCR, and TCRdb's table has in-frame clones only and misses some. The sample lists around 380,000 clones; less than 90% were seen once. The specimen comprised peripheral blood, sampled in a trial of Ad26.COV2.S vaccine versus placebo. These TCRs come from a person between 18 and 65 years old who received the Ad26.COV2.S COVID-19 vaccine or a placebo. CDR3s include the opening cysteine and the closing phenylalanine or tryptophan. The D gene is left open where the match is weak. Size values are once, few and many counts, or a class for expanded clones, and some rows have none.

clone size	D gene	CDR3 length	V gene	J gene	CDR3 DNA	CDR3 protein
.	.	14	TRBV6-5	TRBJ1-2	TGTGCCAGCAGTTACGGGGCTCCGTCCTATGGCTACACCTTC	CASSYGAPSYGYTF
.	.	13	TRBV7-8	TRBJ1-6	TGTGCCAGCAGCCTAGCTTATAATTCACCCCTCCACTTT	CASSLAYNSPLHF
.	.	14	TRBV6-5	TRBJ1-2	TGTGCCAGCAGTTACCGAGAAAGGGGGGGAGGCTACACCTTC	CASSYRERGGGYTF
.	.	14	TRBV10-2	TRBJ1-6	TGCGCCAGCAGTGGAGATAGTGTGAATTCACCCCTCCACTTT	CASSGDSVNSPLHF
few	.	14	TRBV7-2	TRBJ2-2	TGTGCCAGCAGCTTACCCCCGAACACCGGGGAGCTGTTTTTT	CASSLPPNTGELFF
.	.	14	TRBV24-1	TRBJ2-3	TGTGCCACCAGTGCCCCGGGGGCCAGGGATACGCAGTATTTT	CATSAPGARDTQYF
.	.	14	TRBV3-1/TRBV3-2	TRBJ1-2	TGTGCCAGCAGCCACAAACAGGGAAACTATGGCTACACCTTC	CASSHKQGNYGYTF
.	.	15	TRBV25-1	TRBJ1-1	TGTGCCAGCAGTGCCTCTCTCGCGGAGGTCGTAAGAGCTTTCTTT	CASSASLAEVVRAFF
.	.	14	TRBV5-6	TRBJ2-3	TGTGCCAGCAGCTTTGTGGGGGCCACAGATACGCAGTATTTT	CASSFVGATDTQYF
.	.	14	TRBV4-1	TRBJ1-1	TGCGCCAGCAGCCAAACGTCGACGGTCGCTGAAGCTTTCTTT	CASSQTSTVAEAFF
.	.	15	TRBV19	TRBJ1-5	TGTGCCAGTAGTATAGGGGGCCAGAGCAATCAGCCCCAGCATTTT	CASSIGGQSNQPQHF
.	.	13	TRBV5-1	TRBJ1-1	TGCGCCAGCAGCTTAGACACGAACACTGAAGCTTTCTTT	CASSLDTNTEAFF
.	.	14	TRBV6-5	TRBJ1-6	TGTGCCAGCAGTTACTCCCCGGGGGTTTCACCCCTCCACTTT	CASSYSPGVSPLHF
.	.	15	TRBV10-3	TRBJ1-6	TGTGCCATCAGTGAGTCGATCGGGGGGAGTTCACCCCTCCACTTT	CAISESIGGSSPLHF
.	TRBD1	14	TRBV19	TRBJ1-2	TGTGCCAGTAGTATGGGGGGACAGGGTAATGGCTACACCTTC	CASSMGGQGNGYTF
.	.	16	TRBV6-6	TRBJ2-6	TGTGCCAGCAGTTACGGCAGGTCAGTCGGGGCCAACGTCCTGACTTTC	CASSYGRSVGANVLTF
.	.	12	TRBV13	TRBJ1-2	TGTGCCAGCAGCTTACGGGCGGATGGCTACACCTTC	CASSLRADGYTF
.	.	14	TRBV7-9	TRBJ2-5	TGTGCCAGCAGCCCTCCAGGCGCACAAGAGACCCAGTACTTC	CASSPPGAQETQYF
.	.	12	TRBV14	TRBJ2-3	TGTGCCAGCAGTGGGAATTCCCTTACGCAGTATTTT	CASSGNSLTQYF
.	.	14	TRBV5-1	TRBJ1-2	TGCGCCACCTCTACTGTTAGTCAGGGTACGAGCTACACCTTC	CATSTVSQGTSYTF
once	TRBD2	13	TRBV29-1	TRBJ2-7	TGCAGCGCTCGGGGCGGGGGGGCGTACGAGCAGTACTTC	CSARGGGAYEQYF
.	TRBD2	18	TRBV7-8	TRBJ2-1	TGTGCCAGCAGCCCCAGGACTAGACGAAATAAGACCTACAATGAGCAGTTCTTC	CASSPRTRRNKTYNEQFF
.	.	15	TRBV15	TRBJ2-1	TGTGCCACCAGCAGTCATTCCAGCTCCTACAATGAGCAGTTCTTC	CATSSHSSSYNEQFF
.	TRBD1	16	TRBV19	TRBJ1-5	TGTGCCAGTAGTATCGGACAGGCCGCTGAGGGGCAGCCCCAGCATTTT	CASSIGQAAEGQPQHF
.	.	13	TRBV7-2	TRBJ2-1	TGTGCCAGCAGTCGGAGCGCATACAATGAGCAGTTCTTC	CASSRSAYNEQFF
.	.	12	TRBV20-1	TRBJ1-6	TGCAGTGCTAGTAGAGGGAATTCACCCCTCCACTTT	CSASRGNSPLHF
.	.	18	TRBV21-1	TRBJ1-4	TGTGCCAGCAGCAAAGGTCTCCCCCCCGGGGTCCTTAAAGAAAAACTGTTTTTT	CASSKGLPPGVLKEKLFF
.	.	16	TRBV2	TRBJ1-1	TGTGCCAGCAGTGAATTGGTTTCGGTTGTTAACACTGAAGCTTTCTTT	CASSELVSVVNTEAFF